One sample yielded the 28 T cell receptor beta chains listed below, sequenced in a study of naive and memory T cell subsets. Two oligonucleotides, mixed equimolar, formed the beta constant-region primer covering TRBC1 and TRBC2. Four rounds of PCR amplified the ligated cDNA using nested alpha and beta constant-region primers plus SP2. TCRdb independently ran MiXCR on the UMI-ligation and nested PCR reads; one entry per CDR3 protein. The sample lists over 80,000 distinct CDR3 sequences, about 11% seen once, with around 0.13% in the top ten. Study-level findings and limits: A few larger clonotypes appeared in naive repertoires, especially CD8, possibly memory cells re-expressing CD45RA.

Their antigens are not known. The sequencing input was naive CD4+ T cells from blood. The receptors were sampled from a human donor in good health.

The V gene is TRBV9, the J gene TRBJ1-1; D not certain. Trimming took off 0 bases at V and 1 base at J, with 7 bases between the two ends. CDR1 is SGDLS, CDR2 YYNGEE, per germline. The CDR3 consists of 14 residues. The CDR3 DNA reads TGTGCCAGCAGCGTAGGGGGAACGAACACTGAAGCTTTCTTT. Amino acids: CASSVGGTNTEAFF.

The table lists this clonotype with a few counts. The gene calls are TRBV19 and TRBJ2-5; 7 bases line up with TRBD1. V was clipped by 6 bases and J by 5 bases; unmatched bases: 6. The length of the CDR3 is 13 residues. CDR1 and CDR2 from the germline V gene are LNHDA and SQIVND (reference sequence). CDR3 DNA sequence: TGTGCCAGTAGGCGACAGGGATTGGAGACCCAGTACTTC. It is translated as CASRRQGLETQYF.

This clonotype was observed a handful of times. The V call is TRBV12-3 or TRBV12-4, the J call TRBJ1-1; a possible D gene is TRBD1 (6 bases). This CDR3 spans 16 amino acids. Trimming shortened V by 5 bases and J by 3 bases, and 19 bases separated the two germline ends. This chain's CDR3 is CASSPNTGSGYTEAFF. The CDR3 DNA follows: TGTGCCAGCAGTCCCAACACAGGGTCTGGATACACTGAAGCTTTCTTT.

This clonotype has just a few counts. The chain is built from TRBV12-3 or TRBV12-4 and TRBJ2-5; D might be TRBD2 (5 bases). V was pared by 6 bases and J by 5 bases, with 10 bases between. CDR3 size: 12 residues. Written as DNA, the CDR3 is TGTGCCAGCAGCTGGGAGAAGGAGACCCAGTACTTC. It translates to CASSWEKETQYF.

V gene TRBV11-3 combines with J gene TRBJ2-1; D gene ambiguous. With 5 bases removed from V and 4 bases from J, the gap between germline ends came to 9 bases. Germline V gives CDR1 SGHNT, CDR2 YENEEA. The CDR3 runs 13 residues. For the CDR3, the DNA is TGTGCCAGCAGCCAGCAGGCTTACAATGAGCAGTTCTTC. Its protein is CASSQQAYNEQFF.

The rearrangement links TRBV14 to TRBJ1-2; 7 bases align to TRBD1. The CDR3 runs 16 residues. The V segment lost 0 bases and the J segment 1 base; nucleotides outside the gene matches: 5. The V gene's germline CDR1 is SGHDN and CDR2 FVKESK. The CDR3, as DNA: TGTGCCAGCAGCCAAGAGGGACAGCTCGTTAACTATGGCTACACCTTC. It is translated as CASSQEGQLVNYGYTF. The variable domain in full, completed from reference TRBV14 and TRBJ1-2, reads EAGVTQFPSHSVIEKGQTVTLRCDPISGHDNLYWYRRVMGKEIKFLLHFVKESKQDESGMPNNRFLAERTGGTYSTLKVQPAELEDSGVYFCASSQEGQLVNYGYTFGSGTRLTVV.

This rearrangement joins TRBV10-3 to TRBJ2-3; perhaps D is TRBD1 or TRBD2 (6 bases each). With 5 bases removed from V and 2 bases from J, the gap between germline ends came to 14 bases. Germline V gives CDR1 ENHRY, CDR2 SYGVKD. CDR3 length: 15 residues. The CDR3 region is CAISTGGETTDTQYF. The DNA of the CDR3 is TGTGCCATCAGTACCGGGGGCGAGACCACAGATACGCAGTATTTT.

The chain links TRBV29-1 to TRBJ1-1; tentative D call: TRBD1 (6 bases). With 7 bases removed from V and 5 bases from J, the gap between germline ends came to 11 bases. Per the germline V gene, CDR1 is SQVTM and CDR2 is ANQGSEA. This CDR3 comprises 11 residues. The CDR3 nucleotides are TGCAGCGCCCGGAGGGGGACTGAAGCTTTCTTT. It encodes CSARRGTEAFF.

Only a few counts were recorded for this clonotype. V and J are TRBV28 and TRBJ1-5; 7 nucleotides line up with TRBD1. V trimming: 7 bases; J trimming: 7 bases; junction bases outside the gene matches: 19. The CDR3 covers 17 residues. Per the germline V gene, CDR1 is MDHEN and CDR2 is SYDVKM. This CDR3 reads CASTLGGSVGGLQPQHF. The CDR3 nucleotides are TGTGCCAGCACCCTAGGGGGATCCGTAGGGGGCTTGCAGCCCCAGCATTTT.

This clonotype was detected ten times or more. This chain joins TRBV12-3 or TRBV12-4 and TRBJ2-7; 8 bases line up with TRBD2. V lost 6 bases, J lost 2 bases, and 12 bases stayed unmatched. There are 16 residues in the CDR3. CDR3 loop: CASSAYFTSGTYEQYF. DNA for the CDR3: TGTGCCAGCAGCGCCTATTTCACTAGCGGAACCTACGAGCAGTACTTC.

The table lists this clonotype with many counts. The genes are TRBV20-1 and TRBJ1-2, with D tentatively TRBD1 (6 bases). The germline V gene encodes CDR1 DFQATT and CDR2 SNEGSKA (reference sequence). The V gene lost 6 bases and the J gene lost 6 bases, with 14 bases spanning the gap. This CDR3 comprises 12 residues. CDR3 sequence: CSARTVSHGYTF. CDR3 in DNA: TGCAGTGCCAGGACAGTGTCTCATGGCTACACCTTC.

This rearrangement joins TRBV2 to TRBJ1-5; D is unclear. Deletions cut 7 bases from V and 3 bases from J, with 10 bases between. The CDR3 is made up of 13 amino acids. Germline assignment: CDR1 SNHLY and CDR2 FYNNEI. CDR3 nucleotides: TGTGCCAGCAACGTGGGAATCAATCAGCCCCAGCATTTT. Protein product: CASNVGINQPQHF.

The rearrangement uses TRBV20-1 and TRBJ1-4; 9 bases map to TRBD1. From germline, CDR1 is DFQATT and CDR2 SNEGSKA (reference sequence). CDR3 size: 14 residues. Unmatched junction bases numbered 8, after V lost 6 bases and J lost 6 bases. CDR3 sequence: CSAKDRGWDEKLFF. In DNA, the CDR3 is TGCAGTGCAAAGGACAGGGGATGGGATGAAAAACTGTTTTTT.

The chain couples TRBV18 to TRBJ2-3; TRBD2 is a possible D gene (6 bases). The CDR3 contains 13 residues. The V and J ends lost 7 bases and 6 bases respectively, with 14 bases between them. Germline lookup yields CDR1 KGHSH and CDR2 LQKENI. The CDR3 bases are TGTGCCAGCTTCTTTCGGGAGCTGGATACGCAGTATTTT. This codes for CASFFRELDTQYF.

This chain connects TRBV15 to TRBJ2-1; 12 nucleotides agree with TRBD2. CDR1 is LNHNV and CDR2 is YYDKDF in the germline V gene (reference sequence). Trimming cost V 2 bases and J 8 bases; bases outside gene matches: 7. The CDR3 sequence is 16 residues long. This CDR3 reads CATSRKRLAGVDEQFF. Here the CDR3 DNA reads TGTGCCACCAGCAGAAAGAGACTAGCGGGAGTGGATGAGCAGTTCTTC.

This chain joins TRBV2 and TRBJ2-3, with 8 bases fitting TRBD2. The CDR3 spans 13 residues. The V and J ends lost 11 bases and 1 base, in that order; junction bases with no gene match: 5. Germline loops: CDR1 SNHLY, CDR2 FYNNEI. This CDR3 reads CASAGGGTDTQYF. The DNA for the CDR3 is TGTGCCTCGGCGGGGGGAGGCACAGATACGCAGTATTTT.

A few counts support this clonotype. The J gene is TRBJ1-3, the V gene TRBV20-1, with D uncertain. The CDR3 extends over 17 amino acids. The germline CDR1 and CDR2 sequences are DFQATT and SNEGSKA (reference sequence). V lost 1 base to trimming and J lost 0 bases, with 16 bases between them. The CDR3 spells CSARVFPSFDSGNTIYF. The CDR3 region has the DNA TGCAGTGCTAGAGTGTTTCCGTCCTTCGACTCTGGAAACACCATATATTTT.

This rearrangement joins TRBV7-3 to TRBJ1-2; D is unresolved. Trimming cost V 3 bases and J 4 bases, with 9 bases left between them. CDR1 and CDR2 (germline): SGHTA, FQGTGA. The CDR3 has 13 residues. DNA for the CDR3: TGTGCCAGCAGCTTGAATCCAAGCTATGGCTACACCTTC. It is translated as CASSLNPSYGYTF.

This clonotype came up a few times. V gene TRBV5-5 combines with J gene TRBJ2-7; 10 bases match TRBD1. This CDR3 spans 13 amino acids. V lost 4 bases and J lost 9; bases outside the gene matches: 7. Germline V gene data show CDR1 as SGHKS and CDR2 as YYEKEE (reference sequence). Here the CDR3 DNA reads TGTGCCAGCAGCGTGACAGGGGGCGCTGGGCAGTACTTC. It is translated as CASSVTGGAGQYF.

The J gene is TRBJ2-7, the V gene TRBV7-2; 8 positions agree with TRBD2. The CDR3 loop spans 12 amino acids. V lost 5 bases, J lost 9 bases, and 6 bases stayed unmatched. Germline V gives CDR1 SGHTA, CDR2 FQGNSA. This CDR3 is CASSPAGGPQYF. CDR3 nucleotides: TGTGCCAGCAGCCCCGCGGGGGGACCGCAGTACTTC.

This clonotype was seen a few times. V is TRBV21-1 and J is TRBJ2-1; the DNA was not used to check the table's D call, TRBD1. TRBV21-1 is flagged as a pseudogene. The CDR3 contains 21 residues. CDR3 bases: TGTGCCAGCAGCGATCCACAACTCCCGGCGAACCGGGACGGGTCCTACAATGAGCAGTTCTTC. As protein: CASSDPQLPANRDGSYNEQFF.

V usage is TRBV12-3 or TRBV12-4 and J usage is TRBJ2-1; 7 bases are shared with TRBD1. This CDR3 has 13 amino acids. The ends lost 5 bases at V and 5 bases at J; junction bases unmatched: 3. CDR3 in DNA: TGTGCCAGCAGTAAGGACAGGAACAATGAGCAGTTCTTC. Translation: CASSKDRNNEQFF.

The DNA of the CDR3 is TGTGCCAGCAGCCAAGATACGGGTAGTCAGCCCCAGCATTTT. This encodes CASSQDTGSQPQHF. V usage is TRBV4-2 and J usage is TRBJ1-5; D is uncertain. CDR3 length equals 14 residues. Between the trimmed V and J ends, which lost 0 bases and 6 bases, there was a span of 9 bases. Germline V gives CDR1 LGHNA, CDR2 YNFKEQ.

V gene TRBV12-3 or TRBV12-4 combines with J gene TRBJ2-6; 11 nucleotides agree with TRBD1. This CDR3 comprises 18 residues. Trimming cost V 2 bases and J 0 bases; bases outside gene matches: 3. DNA for the CDR3: TGTGCCAGCAGTTTATATGGACAGGGGGCCTCTGGGGCCAACGTCCTGACTTTC. Its protein product is CASSLYGQGASGANVLTF.

The table lists this clonotype with a few counts. The V gene is TRBV4-3, the J gene TRBJ2-1; D is undetermined. Trimming cost V 2 bases and J 6 bases, with 20 bases left between them. CDR1 is LGHNA and CDR2 is YSLEER in the germline V gene. The CDR3 has 17 residues. CDR3 coding DNA: TGCGCCAGCAGCCAAATTCTGTTCTACGGGTCGGGCAATGAGCAGTTCTTC. This sequence encodes CASSQILFYGSGNEQFF.

A few counts support this clonotype. DNA of the CDR3: TGCGCCAGCAGTGTGACCACCAGCGGGAGGGCCGAAGATACGCAGTATTTT. Amino acids: CASSVTTSGRAEDTQYF. This chain joins TRBV10-2 and TRBJ2-3; 10 bases line up with TRBD2. There are 17 residues in the CDR3. Losses at the gene ends were 4 bases for V and 5 bases for J; bases not matched to a gene: 12. The germline V gene encodes CDR1 WSHSY and CDR2 SAAADI.

This clonotype was observed at least ten times. This chain connects TRBV20-1 to TRBJ2-5; 8 bases agree with TRBD2. The CDR3 covers 14 residues. CDR1 and CDR2 from the germline V gene are DFQATT and SNEGSKA (reference sequence). Germline trimming cut 4 bases from V and 5 bases from J; bases unmatched to any gene: 9. This CDR3 is CSANVHAGGETQYF. The CDR3 DNA reads TGCAGTGCTAATGTACATGCGGGGGGCGAGACCCAGTACTTC.

At least ten counts were recorded for this clonotype. The V and J genes are TRBV6-6 and TRBJ1-4; no reliable D call. Trimming stripped 2 bases from V and 7 bases from J, with 5 bases between. Germline V CDR1 and CDR2: MNHNY, SVGAGI (reference sequence). CDR3 length equals 12 residues. CDR3 sequence reads: CASSYEAEKLFF. Written as DNA, the CDR3 is TGTGCCAGCAGTTACGAGGCTGAAAAACTGTTTTTT.